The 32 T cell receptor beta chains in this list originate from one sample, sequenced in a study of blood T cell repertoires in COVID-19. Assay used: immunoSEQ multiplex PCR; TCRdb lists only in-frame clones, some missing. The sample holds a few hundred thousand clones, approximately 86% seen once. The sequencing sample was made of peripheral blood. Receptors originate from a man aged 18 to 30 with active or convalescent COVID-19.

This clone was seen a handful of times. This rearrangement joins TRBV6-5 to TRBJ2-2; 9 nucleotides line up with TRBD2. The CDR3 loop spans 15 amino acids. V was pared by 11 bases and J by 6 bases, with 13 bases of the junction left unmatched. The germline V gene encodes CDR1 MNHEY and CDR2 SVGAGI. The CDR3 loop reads CAVGVVAGVSGELFF. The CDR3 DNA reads TGTGCCGTGGGGGTGGTAGCGGGAGTATCCGGGGAGCTGTTTTTT.

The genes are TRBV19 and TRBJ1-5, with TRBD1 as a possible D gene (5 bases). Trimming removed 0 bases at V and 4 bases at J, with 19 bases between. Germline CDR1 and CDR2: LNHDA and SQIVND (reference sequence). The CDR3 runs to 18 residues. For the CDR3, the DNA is TGTGCCAGTAGTATAGATCCCATCAAACAGGCCTTGAATCAGCCCCAGCATTTT. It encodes CASSIDPIKQALNQPQHF.

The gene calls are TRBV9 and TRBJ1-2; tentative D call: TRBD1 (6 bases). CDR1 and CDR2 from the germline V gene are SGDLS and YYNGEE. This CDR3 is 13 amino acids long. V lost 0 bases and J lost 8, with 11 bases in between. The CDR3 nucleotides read TGTGCCAGCAGCGTAGTGACAGGAGCAGGCTACACCTTC. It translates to CASSVVTGAGYTF.

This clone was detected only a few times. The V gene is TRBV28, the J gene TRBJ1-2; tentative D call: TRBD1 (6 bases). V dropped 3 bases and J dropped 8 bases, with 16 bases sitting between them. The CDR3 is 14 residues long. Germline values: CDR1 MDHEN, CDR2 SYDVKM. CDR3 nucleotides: TGTGCCAGCAGTTTCAGGATCCAGGGGCCCGGCTACACCTTC. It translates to CASSFRIQGPGYTF.

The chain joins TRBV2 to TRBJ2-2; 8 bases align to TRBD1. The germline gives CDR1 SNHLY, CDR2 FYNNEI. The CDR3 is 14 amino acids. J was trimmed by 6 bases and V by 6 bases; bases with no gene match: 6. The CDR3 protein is CASSEDRVPGELFF. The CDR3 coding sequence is TGTGCCAGCAGCGAGGACAGGGTGCCCGGGGAGCTGTTTTTT.

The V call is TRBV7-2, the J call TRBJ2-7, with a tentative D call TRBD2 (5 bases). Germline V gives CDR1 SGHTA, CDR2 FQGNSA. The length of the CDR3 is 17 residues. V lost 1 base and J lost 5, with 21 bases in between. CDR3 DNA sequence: TGTGCCAGCAGCTTAGGGAGTTCGAAATACCGGGGTAACGAGCAGTACTTC. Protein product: CASSLGSSKYRGNEQYF.

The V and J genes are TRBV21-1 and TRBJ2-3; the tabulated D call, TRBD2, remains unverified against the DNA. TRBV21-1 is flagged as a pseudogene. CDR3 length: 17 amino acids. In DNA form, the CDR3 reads TGTGCCAGCAGCAACCCCCCCTCCAAGCGGAAGACAGATACGCAGTATTTT. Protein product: CASSNPPSKRKTDTQYF.

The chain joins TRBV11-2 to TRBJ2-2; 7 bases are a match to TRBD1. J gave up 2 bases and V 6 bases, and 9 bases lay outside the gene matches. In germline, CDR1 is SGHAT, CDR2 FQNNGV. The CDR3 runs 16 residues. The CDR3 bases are TGTGCCAGCAGTCGTTGGGGACAGTTTAACACCGGGGAGCTGTTTTTT. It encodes CASSRWGQFNTGELFF.

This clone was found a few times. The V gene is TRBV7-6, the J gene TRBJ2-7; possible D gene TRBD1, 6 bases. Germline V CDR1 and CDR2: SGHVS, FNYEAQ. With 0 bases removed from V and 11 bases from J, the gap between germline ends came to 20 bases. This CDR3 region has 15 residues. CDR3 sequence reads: CASSLADGTFAVKYF. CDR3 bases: TGTGCCAGCAGCTTAGCGGATGGGACATTTGCTGTCAAGTACTTC.

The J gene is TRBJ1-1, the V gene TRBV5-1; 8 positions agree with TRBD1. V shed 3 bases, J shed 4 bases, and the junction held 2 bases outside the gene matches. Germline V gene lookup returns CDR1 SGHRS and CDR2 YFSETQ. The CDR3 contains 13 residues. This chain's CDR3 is CASSSTGGTEAFF. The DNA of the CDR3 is TGCGCCAGCAGCTCTACAGGGGGCACTGAAGCTTTCTTT.

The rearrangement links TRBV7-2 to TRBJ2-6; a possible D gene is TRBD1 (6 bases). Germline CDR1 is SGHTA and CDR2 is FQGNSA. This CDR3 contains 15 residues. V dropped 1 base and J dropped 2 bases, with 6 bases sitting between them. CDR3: CASSLDRAGANVLTF. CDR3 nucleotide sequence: TGTGCCAGCAGCTTAGACAGGGCTGGGGCCAACGTCCTGACTTTC. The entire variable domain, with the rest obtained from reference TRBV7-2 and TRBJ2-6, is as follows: GAGVSQSPSNKVTEKGKDVELRCDPISGHTALYWYRQSLGQGLEFLIYFQGNSAPDKSGLPSDRFSAERTGGSVSTLTIQRTQQEDSAVYLCASSLDRAGANVLTFGAGSRLTVL.

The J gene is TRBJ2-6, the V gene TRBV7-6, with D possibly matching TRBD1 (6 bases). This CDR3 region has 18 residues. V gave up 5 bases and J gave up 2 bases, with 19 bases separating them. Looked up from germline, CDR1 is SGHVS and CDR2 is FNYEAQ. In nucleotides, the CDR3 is TGTGCCAGCAGCCCCCAGCTCGGGCAGGGGACTGGGGCCAACGTCCTGACTTTC. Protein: CASSPQLGQGTGANVLTF.

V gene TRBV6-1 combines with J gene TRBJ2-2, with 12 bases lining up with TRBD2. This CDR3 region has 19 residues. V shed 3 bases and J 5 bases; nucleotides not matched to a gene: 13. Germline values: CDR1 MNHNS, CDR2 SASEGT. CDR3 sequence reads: CASSDPGLAGPSLTGELFF. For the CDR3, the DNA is TGTGCCAGCAGTGACCCAGGACTAGCGGGGCCCTCACTTACCGGGGAGCTGTTTTTT.

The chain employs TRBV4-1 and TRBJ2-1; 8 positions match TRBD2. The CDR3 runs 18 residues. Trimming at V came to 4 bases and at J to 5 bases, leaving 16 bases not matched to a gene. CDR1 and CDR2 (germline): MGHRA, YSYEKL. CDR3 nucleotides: TGCGCCAGCAGCCGGTCATCGGCGGGAGGACTTTTTAACAATGAGCAGTTCTTC. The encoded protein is CASSRSSAGGLFNNEQFF.

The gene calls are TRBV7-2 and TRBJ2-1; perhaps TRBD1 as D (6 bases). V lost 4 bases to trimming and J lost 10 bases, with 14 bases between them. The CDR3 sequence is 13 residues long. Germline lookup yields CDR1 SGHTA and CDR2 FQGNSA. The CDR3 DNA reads TGTGCCAGCAGCTCGTTGGGGGCAGGGGAGCAGTTCTTC. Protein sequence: CASSSLGAGEQFF.

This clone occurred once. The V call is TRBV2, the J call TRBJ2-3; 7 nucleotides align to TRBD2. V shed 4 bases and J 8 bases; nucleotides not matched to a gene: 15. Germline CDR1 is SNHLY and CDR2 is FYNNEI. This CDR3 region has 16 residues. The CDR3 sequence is CASSAIPGLVGITQYF. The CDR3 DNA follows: TGTGCCAGCAGTGCTATACCCGGACTAGTAGGGATTACGCAGTATTTT.

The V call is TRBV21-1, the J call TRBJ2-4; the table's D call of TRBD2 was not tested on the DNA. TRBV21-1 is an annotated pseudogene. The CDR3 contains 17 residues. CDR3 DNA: TGTGCCAGCAACGAGAGCGGGAGGGCCACGGCCAAAAACATTCAGTACTTC. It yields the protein CASNESGRATAKNIQYF.

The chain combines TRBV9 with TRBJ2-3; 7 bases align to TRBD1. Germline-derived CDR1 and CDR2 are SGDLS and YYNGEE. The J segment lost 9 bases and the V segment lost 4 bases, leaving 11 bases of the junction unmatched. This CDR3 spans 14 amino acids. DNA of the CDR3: TGTGCCAGCAGCACCAGGACAGGCGCTGGGACGCAGTATTTT. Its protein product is CASSTRTGAGTQYF.

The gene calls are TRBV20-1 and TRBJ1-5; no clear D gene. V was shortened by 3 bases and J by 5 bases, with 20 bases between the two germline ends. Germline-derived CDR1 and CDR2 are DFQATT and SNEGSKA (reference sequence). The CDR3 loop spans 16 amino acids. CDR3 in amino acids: CSASWAGNSIHQPQHF. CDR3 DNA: TGCAGTGCTAGTTGGGCGGGGAATAGCATACATCAGCCCCAGCATTTT.

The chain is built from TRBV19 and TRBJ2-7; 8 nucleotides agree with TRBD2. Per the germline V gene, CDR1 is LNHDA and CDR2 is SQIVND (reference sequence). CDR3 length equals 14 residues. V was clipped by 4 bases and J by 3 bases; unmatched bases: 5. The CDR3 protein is CASSSSSGGYEQYF. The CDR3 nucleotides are TGTGCCAGTAGTAGCTCCAGCGGGGGCTACGAGCAGTACTTC.

The CDR3 here is CASSPRLAGIYEQYF. The CDR3 nucleotides are TGTGCCAGCAGCCCACGACTAGCGGGGATTTACGAGCAGTACTTC. The chain uses TRBV5-6 and TRBJ2-7, with TRBD2 matching over 11 bases. The CDR3 extends over 15 amino acids. V was pared by 4 bases and J by 4 bases, with 7 bases of the junction left unmatched. Germline V CDR1 and CDR2: SGHDT, YYEEEE.

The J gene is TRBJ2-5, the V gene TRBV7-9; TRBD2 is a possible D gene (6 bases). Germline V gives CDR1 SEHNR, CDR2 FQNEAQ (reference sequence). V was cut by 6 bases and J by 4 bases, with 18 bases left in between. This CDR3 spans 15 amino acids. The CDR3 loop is CASRPKTLAVETQYF. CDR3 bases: TGTGCCAGCAGGCCTAAGACGTTAGCGGTAGAGACCCAGTACTTC.

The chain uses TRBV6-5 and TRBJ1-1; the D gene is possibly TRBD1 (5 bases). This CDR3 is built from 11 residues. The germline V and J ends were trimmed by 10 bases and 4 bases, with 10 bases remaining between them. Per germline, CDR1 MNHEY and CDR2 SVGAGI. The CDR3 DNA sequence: TGTGCCACGGGGGGTGGCACTGAAGCTTTCTTT. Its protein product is CATGGGTEAFF.

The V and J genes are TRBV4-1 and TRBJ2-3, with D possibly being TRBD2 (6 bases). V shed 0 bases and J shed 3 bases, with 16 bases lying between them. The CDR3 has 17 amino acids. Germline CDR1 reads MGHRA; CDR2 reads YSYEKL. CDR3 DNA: TGCGCCAGCAGCCAAGAGGCGGGGTTTGTGGAGACAGATACGCAGTATTTT. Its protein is CASSQEAGFVETDTQYF.

The CDR3 region is CASSSQGQGGEKLFF. The DNA for the CDR3 is TGTGCCAGCAGTTCTCAGGGACAGGGTGGAGAAAAACTGTTTTTT. V is TRBV2 and J is TRBJ1-4; TRBD1 agrees at 9 bases. This CDR3 contains 15 residues. Germline V lookup: CDR1 SNHLY, CDR2 FYNNEI. After removal of 5 bases from V and 8 bases from J, the junction contained 9 bases not matched to a gene.

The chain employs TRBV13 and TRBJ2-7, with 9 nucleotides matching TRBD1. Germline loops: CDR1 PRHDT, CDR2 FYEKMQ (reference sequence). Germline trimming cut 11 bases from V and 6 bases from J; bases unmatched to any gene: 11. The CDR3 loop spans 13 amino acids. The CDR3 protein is CAGSSGQGGEQYF. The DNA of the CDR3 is TGTGCCGGCTCCTCGGGACAGGGAGGCGAGCAGTACTTC.

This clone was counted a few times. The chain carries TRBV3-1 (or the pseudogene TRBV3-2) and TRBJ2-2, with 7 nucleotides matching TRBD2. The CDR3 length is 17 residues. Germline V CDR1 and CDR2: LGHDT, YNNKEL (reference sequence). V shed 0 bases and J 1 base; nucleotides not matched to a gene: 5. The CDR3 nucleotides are TGTGCCAGCAGCCAAGAGGTAACTAGCGAGAACACCGGGGAGCTGTTTTTT. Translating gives CASSQEVTSENTGELFF.

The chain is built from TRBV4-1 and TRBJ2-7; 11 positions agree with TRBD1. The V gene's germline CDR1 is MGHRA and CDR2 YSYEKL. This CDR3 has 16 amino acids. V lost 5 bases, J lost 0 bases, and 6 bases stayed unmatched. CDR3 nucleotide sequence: TGCGCCAGCAGCAAAGGACAGGGGGCTGACTCCTACGAGCAGTACTTC. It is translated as CASSKGQGADSYEQYF.

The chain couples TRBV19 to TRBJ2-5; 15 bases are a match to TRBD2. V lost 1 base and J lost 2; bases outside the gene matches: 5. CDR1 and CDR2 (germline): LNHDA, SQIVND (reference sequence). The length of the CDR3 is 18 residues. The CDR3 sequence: CASSIGGLAGGPQETQYF. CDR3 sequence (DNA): TGTGCCAGTAGTATAGGAGGACTAGCGGGGGGGCCTCAAGAGACCCAGTACTTC.

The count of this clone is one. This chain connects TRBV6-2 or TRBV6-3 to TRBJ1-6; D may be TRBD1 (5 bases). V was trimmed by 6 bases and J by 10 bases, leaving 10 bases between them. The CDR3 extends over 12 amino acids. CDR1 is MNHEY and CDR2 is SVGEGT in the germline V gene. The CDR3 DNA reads TGTGCCAGCAGCCTTGGACACTCACCCCTCCACTTT. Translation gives CASSLGHSPLHF.

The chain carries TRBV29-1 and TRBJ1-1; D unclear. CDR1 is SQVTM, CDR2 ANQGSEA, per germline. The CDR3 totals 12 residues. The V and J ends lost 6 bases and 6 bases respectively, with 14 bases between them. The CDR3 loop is CSVGLPGAEAFF. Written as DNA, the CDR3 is TGCAGCGTCGGACTACCAGGTGCTGAAGCTTTCTTT.

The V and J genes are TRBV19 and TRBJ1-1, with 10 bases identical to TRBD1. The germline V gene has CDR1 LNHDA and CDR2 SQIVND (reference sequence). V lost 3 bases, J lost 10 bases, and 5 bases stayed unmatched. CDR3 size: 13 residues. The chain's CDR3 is CASSMETGGLAFF. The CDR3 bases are TGTGCCAGTAGTATGGAGACAGGGGGCCTAGCTTTCTTT.